This TCR beta chain is from a study of cytomegalovirus exposure and HLA in healthy donors. The CDR3 covers 15 residues. Germline CDR1 is SGHAT and CDR2 is FQNNGV. The V end was cut by 1 base, the J end by 5 bases, with 14 bases between. As for this clone: Its antigen is still unknown.

This PCR relied on a set of 60 Vbeta primers and 13 Jbeta primers. Sequenced by immunoSEQ multiplex PCR; TCRdb stores in-frame clones only, minus some. The profile covers roughly 150,000 clones, with about 80% appearing a single time and 4.5% to 6% taken by the ten largest. Findings of the study overall: Whilst most TCR sequences proved rare, a subset of public TCRs occurred across many donors.

The sample consisted of PBMCs. This TCR was sampled from a man in his thirties or forties in good health and CMV-seropositive. The chain joins TRBV11-2 to TRBJ1-1; tentative D call: TRBD1 (6 bases). CDR3 residues: CASSLARGLGTEAFF. The DNA for the CDR3 is TGTGCCAGCAGCTTAGCTAGGGGGTTGGGTACTGAAGCTTTCTTT.